This T cell receptor (beta chain) was sequenced for a study of CD8 T cells in ankylosing spondylitis. Study results and caveats: According to the report, clones linked to the disease were significantly enriched in matched synovial fluid samples taken from ankylosing spondylitis patients. Characteristic, it appeared, of ankylosing spondylitis blood was a TCR beta motif of 7 or 8 highly homologous variants.

About this clonotype itself: Its cognate antigen is unknown.

TCRdb reprocessed the 5' RACE reads with MiXCR, giving one entry per CDR3 protein. The data contain 100,000 to 150,000 distinct CDR3 sequences, roughly 15% of them singletons. The V gene's germline CDR1 is LNHNV and CDR2 YYDKDF (reference sequence). The V gene lost 1 base and the J gene lost 8 bases, with 15 bases spanning the gap. The CDR3 runs to 15 residues. The receptor's source is a male donor with ankylosing spondylitis. The genes are TRBV15 and TRBJ2-1; perhaps TRBD1 as D (5 bases). Source material: blood, either unsorted or a sorted T cell fraction (not recorded which). In nucleotides, the CDR3 is TGTGCCACCAGCAGAGGCTACAGGTTGGGCGATGAGCAGTTCTTC. Protein sequence: CATSRGYRLGDEQFF.